The rows below give T cell receptor beta chains drawn from one sample of a study of CD8+ T cells in alopecia areata. Using immunoSEQ multiplex PCR, the repertoire was profiled, and TCRdb retains in-frame clones only, with some absent. The table shows around 110,000 clones, with roughly 50% occurring only once. Source: CD8+ T cells sorted from blood, taken at week 24, from a patient treated with tofacitinib. These receptors all come from a human donor with alopecia areata. CDR3s include the opening cysteine and the closing phenylalanine or tryptophan. A D gene is named only where the DNA matches it firmly. Size values are once, few and many counts, or a class for expanded clones, and some rows have none.

j_gene | abundance | d_gene | v_gene | CDR3nt | CDR3aa
TRBJ1-4 | once | - | TRBV11-1 | TGTGCCAGCAGCTCGCCCAACGGACCTAATGAAAAACTGTTTTTT | CASSSPNGPNEKLFF
TRBJ2-7 | - | TRBD2 | TRBV5-1 | TGCGCCAGCAGCTTGGGGAGCGGGACCCACGAGCAGTACTTC | CASSLGSGTHEQYF
TRBJ2-7 | few | - | TRBV7-8 | TGTGCTGTCCCTCGTCCCTCCTACTACGAGCAGTACTTC | CAVPRPSYYEQYF
TRBJ1-1 | few | - | TRBV2 | TGTGCCAGCACGAGGGGCGCTAGGCGTGAAGCTTTCTTT | CASTRGARREAFF
TRBJ2-7 | - | - | TRBV20-1 | TGCTCGGCGGGGGCGGTGTACGAGCAGTACTTC | CSAGAVYEQYF
TRBJ1-4 | - | - | TRBV30 | TGTGCCTGGGACCGGGGGGAGGAAGAAAAACTGTTTTTT | CAWDRGEEEKLFF
TRBJ2-7 | - | - | TRBV15 | TGTGCCACCAGCCCGGGACGAGGCTACGAGCAGTACTTC | CATSPGRGYEQYF
TRBJ2-5 | - | TRBD1 | TRBV27 | TGTGCCAGCAGGGGTAGGACAGGGCTTCAAGAGACCCAGTACTTC | CASRGRTGLQETQYF
TRBJ2-3 | once | TRBD2 | TRBV4-3 | TGCGCCAGCAGCCAACAAGTAGCGGGGGAAGGTAATACGCAGTATTTT | CASSQQVAGEGNTQYF
TRBJ1-1 | - | - | TRBV4-1 | TGCGCCAGCAGCCAAGGGGGGGGGCCGGCTGAAGCTTTCTTT | CASSQGGGPAEAFF
TRBJ2-2 | few | - | TRBV27 | TGTGCCAGCAGTGACCGCCTCAGGGGTCGACACACCGGGGAGCTGTTTTTT | CASSDRLRGRHTGELFF
TRBJ1-5 | few | - | TRBV5-1 | TGCGCCAGCAGCTTGTGGGGGTATCAGCCCCAGCATTTT | CASSLWGYQPQHF
TRBJ2-3 | - | - | TRBV5-6 | TGTGCCAGCAGCTTGATTTCGGGTGGATTCACAGATACGCAGTATTTT | CASSLISGGFTDTQYF
TRBJ2-2 | - | TRBD1 | TRBV6-6 | TGTGCCACCTGTGACAGGGGAAACACCGGGGAGCTGTTTTTT | CATCDRGNTGELFF
TRBJ1-3 | - | TRBD1 | TRBV30 | TGTGCCTGGAGTAAAGGAGACAGGGTTGCTGGAAACACCATATATTTT | CAWSKGDRVAGNTIYF
TRBJ2-1 | few | - | TRBV29-1 | TGCAGCGTTGAGGGTGGGGATGAGCAGTTCTTC | CSVEGGDEQFF
TRBJ2-1 | - | - | TRBV27 | TGTGCCAGCAGTTTTGGAGGGGAGAATGAGCAGTTCTTC | CASSFGGENEQFF
TRBJ2-1 | once | - | TRBV4-3 | TGCGCCAGCAGCCAAGATCTAATGCATGAGCAGTTCTTC | CASSQDLMHEQFF
TRBJ2-6 | - | - | TRBV11-2 | TGTGCCAGCAGTTGGTTGGGTTCTGGGGCCAACGTCCTGACTTTC | CASSWLGSGANVLTF
TRBJ2-1 | - | - | TRBV2 | TGTGCCAGCAAAGCGCAATTTTACAATGAGCAGTTCTTC | CASKAQFYNEQFF
TRBJ2-1 | - | TRBD1 | TRBV27 | TGTGCCAGCAGTTACTCGACAGGGGAAGACTGGAATGAGCAGTTCTTC | CASSYSTGEDWNEQFF
TRBJ2-7 | few | - | TRBV27 | TGTGCCAGCAGTCCCTTTAAAGTCTCCTACGAGCAGTACTTC | CASSPFKVSYEQYF
TRBJ2-1 | few | TRBD1 | TRBV2 | TGTGCCAGCAGTGAAACGGGACAGACCTACAATGAGCAGTTCTTC | CASSETGQTYNEQFF
TRBJ2-7 | - | TRBD1 | TRBV7-9 | TGTGCCAGCAGGCCCCCTCTACAGACAGGGGACTCCTACGAGCAGTACTTC | CASRPPLQTGDSYEQYF
TRBJ1-1 | few | TRBD1 | TRBV7-9 | TGTGCCAGCAGCTCCAGGACAGGATTGAACACTGAAGCTTTCTTT | CASSSRTGLNTEAFF
TRBJ2-4 | - | - | TRBV6-1 | TGTGCCAGCAGGTCTCTGTGGAGCGAGGAGGACATTCAGTACTTC | CASRSLWSEEDIQYF
TRBJ1-6 | - | - | TRBV6-1 | TGTGCCAGCAGTGAGGGGGTTACCTATAATTCACCCCTCCACTTT | CASSEGVTYNSPLHF
TRBJ2-1 | - | - | TRBV7-9 | TGTGCCAGCAGCTTAACCAATAGCAATGAGCAGTTCTTC | CASSLTNSNEQFF
TRBJ1-2 | - | - | TRBV7-9 | TGTGCCAGCAGCTTAGCGCGTGAGGGCAATGGCTACACCTTC | CASSLAREGNGYTF
TRBJ2-6 | few | - | TRBV13 | TGTGCCAGCAGCGGCCCGGGGAAGGACTCTTGGGGGGCCAACGTCCTGACTTTC | CASSGPGKDSWGANVLTF
TRBJ1-1 | - | - | TRBV5-6 | TGTGCCAGCAGCCTCGGGACCGTTGAAGCTTTCTTT | CASSLGTVEAFF
TRBJ2-1 | - | TRBD1 | TRBV13 | TGTGCCAGCAGCTTAGACCCCGGGACAGGGGACAATGAGCAGTTCTTC | CASSLDPGTGDNEQFF
TRBJ2-7 | once | - | TRBV11-2 | TGTGCCAGCACCTTAAGGGGGTATCACTACGAGCAGTACTTC | CASTLRGYHYEQYF
TRBJ1-6 | - | - | TRBV19 | TGTGCCAGTAGTATAGGGAAGACCATCGGTTCACCCCTCCACTTT | CASSIGKTIGSPLHF
TRBJ2-3 | few | TRBD2 | TRBV29-1 | TGCAGCGCCCGGGGGGATGGTTTCACTGATACGCAGTATTTT | CSARGDGFTDTQYF
TRBJ2-5 | - | TRBD1 | TRBV6-6 | TGTGCCAGCAGTTACCAAGGACAGGGATTCTCAGAGACCCAGTACTTC | CASSYQGQGFSETQYF
TRBJ2-1 | - | TRBD1 | TRBV9 | TGTGCAAGCGATGGACAGGGGTTCAATGAGCAGTTCTTC | CASDGQGFNEQFF
TRBJ2-7 | few | - | TRBV19 | TGTGCCAGTAGTTTGGACAGAACCTACGAGCAGTACTTC | CASSLDRTYEQYF
TRBJ1-1 | - | - | TRBV27 | TGTGCCAGCAGTTTGGTTGGGGGTGACACTGAAGCTTTCTTT | CASSLVGGDTEAFF
TRBJ2-1 | once | TRBD2 | TRBV2 | TGTGCCAGCAGTCGACTAGCGGGGGTACACAATGAGCAGTTCTTC | CASSRLAGVHNEQFF
TRBJ2-1 | - | - | TRBV27 | TGTGCCAGCAGTTTGGGAGAGTCCCTTTACAATGAGCAGTTCTTC | CASSLGESLYNEQFF
TRBJ1-5 | - | - | TRBV6-1 | TGTGCCAGCAGTGAACCAGGGGCCACGGGGGCCCAGCATTTT | CASSEPGATGAQHF
TRBJ2-7 | few | TRBD2 | TRBV29-1 | TGCAGCGTTGAAGATCCGGCGGGGGCCTACGAGCAGTACTTC | CSVEDPAGAYEQYF
TRBJ1-2 | few | - | TRBV25-1 | TGTGCCAGCAGTGAATACCATAGTACCTATGGCTACACCTTC | CASSEYHSTYGYTF
TRBJ2-7 | - | - | TRBV25-1 | TGTGCCAGCAGTGAAATTAGTGAGGCCTACGAGCAGTACTTC | CASSEISEAYEQYF
TRBJ2-5 | - | - | TRBV7-8 | TGTGCCAGCAGCCCGATACAAGAGACCCAGTACTTC | CASSPIQETQYF
TRBJ2-5 | - | - | TRBV7-9 | TGTGCCAGCGGCTTAGGATCTACCCAACCAATGGAGACCCAGTACTTC | CASGLGSTQPMETQYF
TRBJ2-2 | few | TRBD1 | TRBV29-1 | TGCAGCGTTGAAGATGGTACGGGGCAGGGGGCCAACACCGGGGAGCTGTTTTTT | CSVEDGTGQGANTGELFF
TRBJ2-1 | few | - | TRBV29-1 | TGCAGCGTTGACCTTGGGGAGAATCGCGAGTTCTTC | CSVDLGENREFF
TRBJ1-3 | - | - | TRBV7-2 | TGTGCCAGCAGTCGCAAACAGGATCCTGGAAACACCATATATTTT | CASSRKQDPGNTIYF
TRBJ1-4 | - | - | TRBV30 | TGTGCCTGGAGTGTAGACCAGATGGAAAAACTGTTTTTT | CAWSVDQMEKLFF
TRBJ2-7 | - | - | TRBV25-1 | TGTGCCAGCAGGGGGCAGGAGTTCTACGAGCAGTACTTC | CASRGQEFYEQYF
TRBJ1-2 | - | - | TRBV10-3 | TGTGCCATCAGTGAGTCCGCTCGGGACTATGGCTACACCTTC | CAISESARDYGYTF
TRBJ2-1 | once | TRBD2 | TRBV30 | TGTGCCTGGGGGCTAGCGGGGGATTACAATGAGCAGTTCTTC | CAWGLAGDYNEQFF
TRBJ2-5 | few | TRBD2 | TRBV5-6 | TGTGCCAGCAGCTCTGGACTAGCGGAGACCCAGTACTTC | CASSSGLAETQYF